This T cell receptor beta chain is drawn from a study of blood T cell repertoires in COVID-19. Looking at the study overall: Samples taken during acute and convalescent COVID-19 were collected in the United States, Italy and Spain. PBMCs, B-cell-depleted T cells, or T cells were the source of the cDNA or gDNA that made up the material.

How the authors handled the data: Nucleated cell counts were estimated from reference gene primer amplification. Only in-frame clones appear in the TCRdb table, and some are missing; sequencing was by immunoSEQ multiplex PCR. V and J calls and clone size are given by that table; D and trimming were obtained from the DNA. The table shows more than 200,000 clones, with about 85% occurring only once. The CDR3 runs to 14 residues. Germline V CDR1 and CDR2: SQVTM, ANQGSEA. Trimming took 4 bases from V and 6 from J; bases not matched to a gene: 9. The sequenced sample consisted of peripheral blood. The clonotype comes from a man aged 55 to 70 with acute or convalescent COVID-19. The V gene is TRBV29-1, the J gene TRBJ2-5, with 9 bases that match TRBD1. The CDR3 DNA follows: TGCAGCGTTGTCATGGGACAGGGTTTCAAGACCCAGTACTTC. This encodes CSVVMGQGFKTQYF.